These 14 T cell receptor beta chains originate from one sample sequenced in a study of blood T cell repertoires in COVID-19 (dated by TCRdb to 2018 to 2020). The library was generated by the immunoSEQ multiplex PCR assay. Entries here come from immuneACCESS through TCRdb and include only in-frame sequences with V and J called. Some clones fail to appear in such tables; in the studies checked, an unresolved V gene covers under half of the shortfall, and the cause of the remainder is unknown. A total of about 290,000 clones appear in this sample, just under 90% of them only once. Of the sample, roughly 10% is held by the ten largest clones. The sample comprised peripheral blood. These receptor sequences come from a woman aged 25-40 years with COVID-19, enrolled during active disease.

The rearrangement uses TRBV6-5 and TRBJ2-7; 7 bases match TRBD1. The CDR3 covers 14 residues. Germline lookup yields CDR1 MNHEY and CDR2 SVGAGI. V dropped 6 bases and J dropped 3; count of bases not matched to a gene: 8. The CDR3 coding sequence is TGTGCCAGCAGGGACCGGGACAGATTCTACGAGCAGTACTTC. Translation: CASRDRDRFYEQYF.

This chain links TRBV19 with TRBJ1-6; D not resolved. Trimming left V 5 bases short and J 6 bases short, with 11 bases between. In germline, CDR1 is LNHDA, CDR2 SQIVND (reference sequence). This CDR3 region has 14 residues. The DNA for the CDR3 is TGTGCCAGTAGTCTGGCGGTTGGTAATTCACCCCTCCACTTT. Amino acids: CASSLAVGNSPLHF.

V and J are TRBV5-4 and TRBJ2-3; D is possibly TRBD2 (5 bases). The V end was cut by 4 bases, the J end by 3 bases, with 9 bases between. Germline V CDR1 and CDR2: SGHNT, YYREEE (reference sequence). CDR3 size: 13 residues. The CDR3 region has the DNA TGTGCCAGCAGCCCCGGGGAAACAGATACGCAGTATTTT. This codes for CASSPGETDTQYF.

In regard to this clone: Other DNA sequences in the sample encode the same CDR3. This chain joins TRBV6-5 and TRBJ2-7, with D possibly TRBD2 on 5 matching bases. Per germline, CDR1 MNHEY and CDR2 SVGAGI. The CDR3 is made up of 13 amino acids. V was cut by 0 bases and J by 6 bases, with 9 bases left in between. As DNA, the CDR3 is TGTGCCAGCAGTTACTCACGGGGTGGCGAGCAGTACTTC. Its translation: CASSYSRGGEQYF.

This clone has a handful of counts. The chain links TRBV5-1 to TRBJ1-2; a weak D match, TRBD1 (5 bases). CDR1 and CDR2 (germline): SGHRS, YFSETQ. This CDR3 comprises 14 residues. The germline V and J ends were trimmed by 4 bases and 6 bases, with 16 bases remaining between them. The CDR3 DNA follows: TGCGCCAGCAGCCCCAGGGTAGGGGCTCATGGCTACACCTTC. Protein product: CASSPRVGAHGYTF.

The CDR3 sequence is CAISQTGRLTGELFF. In DNA form, the CDR3 reads TGTGCCATCAGCCAGACAGGGAGGCTCACCGGGGAGCTGTTTTTT. The gene calls are TRBV10-3 and TRBJ2-2; possibly TRBD1 for D (7 bases). This CDR3 region has 15 residues. Per germline, CDR1 ENHRY and CDR2 SYGVKD. Trimming pared 6 bases from V and 4 bases from J, leaving 15 bases between.

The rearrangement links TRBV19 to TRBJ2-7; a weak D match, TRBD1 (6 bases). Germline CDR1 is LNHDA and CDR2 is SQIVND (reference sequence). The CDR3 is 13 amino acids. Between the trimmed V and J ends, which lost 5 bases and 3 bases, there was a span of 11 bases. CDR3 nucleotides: TGTGCCAGTAGTCCCCAACAGGGCTACGAGCAGTACTTC. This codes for CASSPQQGYEQYF.

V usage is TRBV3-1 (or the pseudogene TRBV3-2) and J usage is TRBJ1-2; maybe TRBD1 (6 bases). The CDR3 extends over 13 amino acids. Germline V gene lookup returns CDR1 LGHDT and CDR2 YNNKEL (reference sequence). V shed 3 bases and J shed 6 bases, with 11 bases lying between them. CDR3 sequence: CASSHTGGDGYTF. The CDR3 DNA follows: TGTGCCAGCAGCCATACGGGGGGCGATGGCTACACCTTC.

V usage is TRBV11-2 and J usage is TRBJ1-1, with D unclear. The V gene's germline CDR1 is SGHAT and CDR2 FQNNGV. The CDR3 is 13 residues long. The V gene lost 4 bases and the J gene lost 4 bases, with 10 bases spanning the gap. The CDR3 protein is CASSSSPGTEAFF. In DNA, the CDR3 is TGTGCCAGCAGCTCTAGCCCAGGCACTGAAGCTTTCTTT.

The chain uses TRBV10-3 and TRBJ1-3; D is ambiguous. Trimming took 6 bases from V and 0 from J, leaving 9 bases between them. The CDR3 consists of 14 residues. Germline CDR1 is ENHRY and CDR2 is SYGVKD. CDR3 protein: CAIRPDTSGNTIYF. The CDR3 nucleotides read TGTGCCATCAGGCCCGACACCTCTGGAAACACCATATATTTT.

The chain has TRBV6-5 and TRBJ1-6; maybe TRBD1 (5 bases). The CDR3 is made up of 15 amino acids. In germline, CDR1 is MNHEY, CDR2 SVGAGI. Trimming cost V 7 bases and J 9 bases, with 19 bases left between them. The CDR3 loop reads CASKGEGAGASPLHF. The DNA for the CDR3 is TGTGCCAGCAAGGGTGAAGGGGCAGGAGCTTCACCCCTCCACTTT.

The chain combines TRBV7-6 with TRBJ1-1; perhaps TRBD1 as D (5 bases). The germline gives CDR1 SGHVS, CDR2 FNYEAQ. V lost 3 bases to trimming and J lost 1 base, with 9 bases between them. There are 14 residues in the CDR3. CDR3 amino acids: CASSFFGGNTEAFF. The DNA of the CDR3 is TGTGCCAGCAGCTTCTTCGGGGGGAACACTGAAGCTTTCTTT.

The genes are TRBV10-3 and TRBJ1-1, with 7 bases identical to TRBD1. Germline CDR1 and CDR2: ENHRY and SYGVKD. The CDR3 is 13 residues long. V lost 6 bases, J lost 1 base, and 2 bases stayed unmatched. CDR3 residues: CAISQGGNTEAFF. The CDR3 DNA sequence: TGTGCCATCAGCCAGGGGGGGAACACTGAAGCTTTCTTT.

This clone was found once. This CDR3 is CASSKGANEKLFF. The CDR3 DNA reads TGTGCCAGCAGCAAAGGGGCGAATGAAAAACTGTTTTTT. The chain joins TRBV21-1 to TRBJ1-4; the D call of TRBD1 is as the table states it, not checked on the DNA. TRBV21-1 is reported as a pseudogene. This CDR3 spans 13 amino acids.